The 18 T cell receptor beta chains given below trace back to one sample, sequenced in a study of OX40 agonist ivuxolimab in advanced cancers. TCRdb keeps only in-frame clones here, not all; method: immunoSEQ multiplex PCR. This sample has fewer than 15,000 clones, with approximately 80% found just once. The sample in question was CD4+ or CD8+ T cells sorted from blood, obtained in a trial of the OX40 agonist ivuxolimab. Source of these receptors: an adult with an advanced solid tumor such as melanoma, head and neck, liver or kidney cancer.

The chain couples TRBV6-5 to TRBJ2-1, with D perhaps being TRBD1 or TRBD2 (5 bases each). Trimming took 6 bases from V and 10 from J, leaving 19 bases between them. The germline gives CDR1 MNHEY, CDR2 SVGAGI. The CDR3 covers 14 residues. The CDR3 loop is CASSPGGGGWEQFF. The CDR3, as DNA: TGTGCCAGCAGCCCTGGCGGTGGGGGTTGGGAGCAGTTCTTC.

The chain has TRBV28 and TRBJ2-2; D might be TRBD2 (6 bases). There are 16 residues in the CDR3. Germline-derived CDR1 and CDR2 are MDHEN and SYDVKM. Trimming left V 3 bases short and J 3 bases short, with 14 bases between. The CDR3 spells CASSLGGRTYTGELFF. In DNA, the CDR3 is TGTGCCAGCAGTTTGGGAGGACGAACTTACACCGGGGAGCTGTTTTTT.

The V call is TRBV2, the J call TRBJ1-1; D gene ambiguous. CDR3 size: 14 residues. Trimming took off 8 bases at V and 1 base at J, with 14 bases between the two ends. The germline CDR1 and CDR2 sequences are SNHLY and FYNNEI. CDR3 in amino acids: CASLRAPENTEAFF. As DNA, the CDR3 is TGTGCCAGCCTACGAGCCCCTGAGAACACTGAAGCTTTCTTT.

The gene calls are TRBV27 and TRBJ2-1, with 7 bases identical to TRBD2. Germline V gene data show CDR1 as MNHEY and CDR2 as SMNVEV (reference sequence). After removal of 0 bases from V and 4 bases from J, the junction contained 9 bases not matched to a gene. CDR3 size: 17 residues. CDR3 nucleotides: TGTGCCAGCAGTTTATCGAAGAGTAGCGGGCCTTACAATGAGCAGTTCTTC. It yields the protein CASSLSKSSGPYNEQFF.

The gene calls are TRBV2 and TRBJ1-2; D is undetermined. V was pared by 6 bases and J by 4 bases, with 12 bases between. There are 13 residues in the CDR3. From germline, CDR1 is SNHLY and CDR2 FYNNEI. The CDR3 region is CASRMKGLYGYTF. CDR3 bases: TGTGCCAGCAGGATGAAAGGTCTCTATGGCTACACCTTC.

This clone was counted between two and nine times. The chain recombines TRBV10-3 with TRBJ2-1, with 12 bases that match TRBD2. Germline trimming cut 4 bases from V and 4 bases from J; bases unmatched to any gene: 8. The CDR3 length is 17 residues. The germline CDR1 and CDR2 sequences are ENHRY and SYGVKD. The CDR3 reads CAISGPTTSGGYNEQFF. The CDR3, as DNA: TGTGCCATCAGTGGCCCGACGACTAGCGGGGGTTACAATGAGCAGTTCTTC.

V is TRBV10-2 and J is TRBJ2-2; 7 positions agree with TRBD2. V dropped 2 bases and J dropped 6; count of bases not matched to a gene: 0. Germline V lookup: CDR1 WSHSY, CDR2 SAAADI. The CDR3 is 13 amino acids. As DNA, the CDR3 is TGCGCCAGCAGTGAGGGGGGGGCCGGGGAGCTGTTTTTT. It yields the protein CASSEGGAGELFF.

This rearrangement joins TRBV6-4 to TRBJ2-2, with 10 positions matching TRBD2. J lost 1 base, V lost 4 bases, and 12 bases had no gene match. CDR3 length: 19 amino acids. Germline CDR1 MRHNA, CDR2 SNTAGT. The CDR3 reads CASSAPRTSGEVNTGELFF. DNA for the CDR3: TGTGCCAGCAGTGCTCCACGGACTAGCGGAGAGGTGAACACCGGGGAGCTGTTTTTT.

This clone has just one count. The chain has TRBV4-1 and TRBJ2-1; possible D gene TRBD2, 7 bases. The V gene's germline CDR1 is MGHRA and CDR2 YSYEKL. CDR3 length: 12 residues. With 8 bases removed from V and 15 bases from J, the gap between germline ends came to 20 bases. CDR3 loop: CASRGSGGLWFF. CDR3 DNA: TGCGCCAGCCGAGGCTCGGGGGGCCTTTGGTTCTTC.

The chain employs TRBV11-2 and TRBJ2-1, with D uncertain. Germline-derived CDR1 and CDR2 are SGHAT and FQNNGV. Trimming stripped 4 bases from V and 9 bases from J, with 10 bases between. CDR3 length: 12 residues. The DNA of the CDR3 is TGTGCCAGCAGCTCAGGTTTAGGTGAGCAGTTCTTC. Protein product: CASSSGLGEQFF.

This chain joins TRBV19 and TRBJ1-2, with TRBD1 identical over 11 bases. V gave up 4 bases and J gave up 6 bases; unmatched junction bases: 10. The CDR3 has 16 amino acids. The germline CDR1 and CDR2 sequences are LNHDA and SQIVND (reference sequence). CDR3 region: CASSTDRGRGGDGYTF. The CDR3 DNA follows: TGTGCCAGTAGTACGGACAGGGGGCGTGGAGGGGATGGCTACACCTTC. Drawing the rest from reference TRBV19 and TRBJ1-2, the complete variable domain is DGGITQSPKYLFRKEGQNVTLSCEQNLNHDAMYWYRQDPGQGLRLIYYSQIVNDFQKGDIAEGYSVSREKKESFPLTVTSAQKNPTAFYLCASSTDRGRGGDGYTFGSGTRLTVV.

J is TRBJ1-3 and V is TRBV4-2; no definite D call. V was cut by 8 bases and J by 0 bases, with 23 bases left in between. The CDR3 runs to 18 residues. CDR1 and CDR2 (germline): LGHNA, YNFKEQ. DNA of the CDR3: TGTGCCAGCCGACCCACTGACAAGGCCATCTTCTCTGGAAACACCATATATTTT. It encodes CASRPTDKAIFSGNTIYF.

This chain connects TRBV27 to TRBJ2-2; 7 bases match TRBD1. V trimming: 3 bases; J trimming: 0 bases; junction bases outside the gene matches: 10. The CDR3 totals 18 residues. Germline V gene data show CDR1 as MNHEY and CDR2 as SMNVEV (reference sequence). The CDR3 nucleotides read TGTGCCAGCAGTTTTACTGGGGGACAGATAGCGAACACCGGGGAGCTGTTTTTT. Protein: CASSFTGGQIANTGELFF.

The J gene is TRBJ1-4, the V gene TRBV28, with a tentative D call TRBD1 (5 bases). The CDR3 has 16 residues. V was trimmed by 2 bases and J by 4 bases, leaving 14 bases between them. The germline CDR1 and CDR2 sequences are MDHEN and SYDVKM. The CDR3 nucleotides are TGTGCCAGCAGTTTAGTAGTGGGGGACGGTAATGAAAAACTGTTTTTT. It codes for CASSLVVGDGNEKLFF.

V gene TRBV27 combines with J gene TRBJ1-2; TRBD1 might be the D (5 bases). Germline V lookup: CDR1 MNHEY, CDR2 SMNVEV (reference sequence). V was clipped by 1 base and J by 6 bases, with 15 bases between them. The CDR3 runs to 15 residues. The CDR3 coding sequence is TGTGCCAGCAGTTTATTTGGGACGGCTAGAGATGGCTACACCTTC. Amino acid sequence: CASSLFGTARDGYTF.

This chain uses TRBV5-4 with TRBJ1-2; 7 bases line up with TRBD1. V dropped 4 bases and J dropped 0; count of bases not matched to a gene: 3. The CDR3 has 14 residues. Germline CDR1 is SGHNT and CDR2 is YYREEE (reference sequence). The CDR3 is CASSLDRSNYGYTF. CDR3 coding DNA: TGTGCCAGCAGCCTGGACAGGTCTAACTATGGCTACACCTTC.

This chain connects TRBV7-8 to TRBJ1-3, with D hard to call. The CDR3 contains 15 residues. V was pared by 1 base and J by 1 base, with 8 bases between. Per the germline V gene, CDR1 is SGHVS and CDR2 is FQNEAQ. DNA for the CDR3: TGTGCCAGCAGCTTAGGAGTGGCGTCTGGAAACACCATATATTTT. This sequence encodes CASSLGVASGNTIYF.

In this sample, this clone turned up a few times. The chain employs TRBV7-9 and TRBJ2-4; D may correspond to TRBD1 or TRBD2 (5 bases each). Germline CDR1 SEHNR, CDR2 FQNEAQ (reference sequence). This CDR3 is 15 amino acids long. V lost 5 bases, J lost 6 bases, and 17 bases lay in between. The chain's CDR3 is CASSAIVERGNIQYF. The CDR3 DNA sequence: TGTGCCAGCAGCGCCATCGTTGAGAGGGGAAACATTCAGTACTTC.